The clone carrying this TCR beta chain was detected many times. Time point specified: before trial treatment. In the RACIN dose-escalation trial, donors got nivolumab plus ipilimumab with aspirin, cyclophosphamide and radiotherapy. This record belongs to a study of low-dose radiotherapy and immunotherapy resistance in tumors. About the study: cDNA synthesis used a TRAV/TRBV-specific primer set for both chains.

For amplifying TCRs, the PCR ran for around 20 cycles with Phusion, which was used together with a constant-region primer and the adapter on the V primers. TCRdb reanalysed the reads using MiXCR and keeps one entry per CDR3 protein. The repertoire holds tens of thousands of distinct CDR3 sequences, with approximately 12% as singletons. The ends were cut back, 4 bases at V and 8 bases at J, with 12 bases in the middle. The CDR3 contains 14 residues. From germline, CDR1 is LNHDA and CDR2 SQIVND (reference sequence). The receptor comes from a female donor with ovarian cancer. The sample in question was PBMCs, obtained before treatment. This chain joins TRBV19 and TRBJ1-6, with no clear D. In DNA form, the CDR3 reads TGTGCCAGTAGTACCAGTGGAGGTTATTCACCCCTCCACTTT. Translation gives CASSTSGGYSPLHF.